Reported below is one T cell receptor (beta chain). This sample was taken from a study of T cells in tuberculosis. Some clones are missing from TCRdb's copy, which holds only in-frame ones; the method was immunoSEQ multiplex PCR. The profile shows 35,000 to 55,000 clones, less than 95% of them singletons. Trimming took 0 bases from V and 0 from J, leaving 12 bases between them. The germline gives CDR1 SGHAT, CDR2 FQNNGV. This CDR3 spans 17 amino acids. This clonotype was sampled from a donor between 10 and 35 years old with latent tuberculosis or without tuberculosis infection. Some clones in this sample may be carry-over from other donors' samples. The material sequenced was PBMCs. The rearrangement uses TRBV11-2 and TRBJ1-3; perhaps TRBD1 as D (5 bases). Here the CDR3 reads CASSLEAGPSSGNTIYF. The CDR3 DNA follows: TGTGCCAGCAGCTTAGAAGCAGGGCCGAGCTCTGGAAACACCATATATTTT.